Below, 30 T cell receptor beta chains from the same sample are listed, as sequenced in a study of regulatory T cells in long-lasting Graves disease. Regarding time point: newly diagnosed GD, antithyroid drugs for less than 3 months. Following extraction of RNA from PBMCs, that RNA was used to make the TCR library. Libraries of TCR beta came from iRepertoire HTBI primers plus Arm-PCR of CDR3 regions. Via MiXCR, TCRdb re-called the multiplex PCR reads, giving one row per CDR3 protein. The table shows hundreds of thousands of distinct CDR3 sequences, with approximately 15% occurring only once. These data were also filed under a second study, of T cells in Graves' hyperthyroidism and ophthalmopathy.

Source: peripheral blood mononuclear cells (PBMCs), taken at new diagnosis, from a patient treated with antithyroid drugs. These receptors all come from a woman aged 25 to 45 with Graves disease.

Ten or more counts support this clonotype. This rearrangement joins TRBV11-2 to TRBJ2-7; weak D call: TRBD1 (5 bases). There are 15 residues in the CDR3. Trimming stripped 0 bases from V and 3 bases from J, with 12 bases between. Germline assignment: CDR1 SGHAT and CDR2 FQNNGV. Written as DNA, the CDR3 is TGTGCCAGCAGCTTAGAGTGGGCAGGGAACTACGAGCAGTACTTC. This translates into CASSLEWAGNYEQYF.

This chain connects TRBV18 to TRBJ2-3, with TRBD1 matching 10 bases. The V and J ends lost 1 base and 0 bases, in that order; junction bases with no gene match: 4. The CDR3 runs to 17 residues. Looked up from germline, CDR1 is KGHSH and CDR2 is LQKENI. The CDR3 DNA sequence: TGTGCCAGCTCACCACGCCGGGACAGGGGTAGCACAGATACGCAGTATTTT. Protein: CASSPRRDRGSTDTQYF.

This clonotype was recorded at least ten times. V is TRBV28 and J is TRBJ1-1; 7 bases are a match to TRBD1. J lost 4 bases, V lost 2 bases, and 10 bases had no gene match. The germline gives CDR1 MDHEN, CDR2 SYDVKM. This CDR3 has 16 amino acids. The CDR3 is CASSLGRGRVGTEAFF. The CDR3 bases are TGTGCCAGCAGTTTAGGAAGGGGGCGAGTAGGCACTGAAGCTTTCTTT.

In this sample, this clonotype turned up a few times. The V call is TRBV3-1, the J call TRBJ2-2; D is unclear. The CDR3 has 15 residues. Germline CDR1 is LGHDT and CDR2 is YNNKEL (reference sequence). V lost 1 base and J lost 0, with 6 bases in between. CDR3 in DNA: TGTGCCAGCAGCCAAGGTTGGCCGAACACCGGGGAGCTGTTTTTT. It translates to CASSQGWPNTGELFF.

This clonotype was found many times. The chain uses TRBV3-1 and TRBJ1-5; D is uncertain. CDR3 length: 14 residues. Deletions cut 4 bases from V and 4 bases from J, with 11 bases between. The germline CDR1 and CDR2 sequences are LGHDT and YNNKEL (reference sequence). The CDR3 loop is CASSLWTDNQPQHF. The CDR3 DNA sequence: TGTGCCAGCAGCCTTTGGACGGATAATCAGCCCCAGCATTTT.

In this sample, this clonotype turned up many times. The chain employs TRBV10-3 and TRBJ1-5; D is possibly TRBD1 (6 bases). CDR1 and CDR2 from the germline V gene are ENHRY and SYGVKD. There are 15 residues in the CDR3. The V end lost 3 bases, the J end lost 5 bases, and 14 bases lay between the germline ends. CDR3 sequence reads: CAISDGLAGDQPQHF. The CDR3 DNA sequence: TGTGCCATCAGTGATGGGTTGGCAGGGGATCAGCCCCAGCATTTT.

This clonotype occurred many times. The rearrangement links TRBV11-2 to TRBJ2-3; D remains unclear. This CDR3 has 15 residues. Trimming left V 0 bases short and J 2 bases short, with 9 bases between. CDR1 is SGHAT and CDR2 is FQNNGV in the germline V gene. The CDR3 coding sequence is TGTGCCAGCAGCTTAGATGTCGTCTTCACAGATACGCAGTATTTT. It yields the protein CASSLDVVFTDTQYF.

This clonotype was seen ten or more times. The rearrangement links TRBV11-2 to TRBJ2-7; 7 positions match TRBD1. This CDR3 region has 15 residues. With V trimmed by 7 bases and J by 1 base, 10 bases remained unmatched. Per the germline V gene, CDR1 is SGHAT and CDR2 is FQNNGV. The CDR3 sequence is CASTLTGQLSYEQYF. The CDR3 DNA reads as TGTGCCAGCACCCTAACGGGACAGTTATCCTACGAGCAGTACTTC.

CDR3 loop: CASSVGSLADTEAFF. The CDR3, as DNA: TGTGCCAGCAGCGTAGGATCACTGGCGGACACTGAAGCTTTCTTT. The chain joins TRBV9 to TRBJ1-1; D unclear. Germline assignment: CDR1 SGDLS and CDR2 YYNGEE. The CDR3 is 15 amino acids. V was trimmed by 0 bases and J by 3 bases, leaving 12 bases between them. The entire variable domain, with the rest obtained from reference TRBV9 and TRBJ1-1, is as follows: DSGVTQTPKHLITATGQRVTLRCSPRSGDLSVYWYQQSLDQGLQFLIQYYNGEERAKGNILERFSAQQFPDLHSELNLSSLELGDSALYFCASSVGSLADTEAFFGQGTRLTVV.

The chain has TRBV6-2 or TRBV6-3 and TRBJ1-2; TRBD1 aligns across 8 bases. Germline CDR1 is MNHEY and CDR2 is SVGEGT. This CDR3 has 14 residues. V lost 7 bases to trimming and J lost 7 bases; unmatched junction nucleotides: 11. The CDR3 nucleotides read TGTGCCAGCAAAGTCGACAGGGGTCGTAGTGGCTACACCTTC. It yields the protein CASKVDRGRSGYTF.

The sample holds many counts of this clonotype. In DNA form, the CDR3 reads TGTGCCAGCATACCGCAGAAGAAATCCTACAATGAGCAGTTCTTC. This translates into CASIPQKKSYNEQFF. V is TRBV28 and J is TRBJ2-1; D is uncertain. CDR3 size: 15 residues. CDR1 and CDR2 (germline): MDHEN, SYDVKM. The V gene lost 7 bases and the J gene lost 1 base, with 14 bases spanning the gap.

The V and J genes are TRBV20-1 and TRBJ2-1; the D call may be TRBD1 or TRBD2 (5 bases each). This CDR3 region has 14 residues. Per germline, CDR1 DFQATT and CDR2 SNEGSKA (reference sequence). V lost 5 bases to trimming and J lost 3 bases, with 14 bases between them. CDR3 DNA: TGCAGTGCTCCTCCGGGGACCGGCTACAATGAGCAGTTCTTC. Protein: CSAPPGTGYNEQFF.

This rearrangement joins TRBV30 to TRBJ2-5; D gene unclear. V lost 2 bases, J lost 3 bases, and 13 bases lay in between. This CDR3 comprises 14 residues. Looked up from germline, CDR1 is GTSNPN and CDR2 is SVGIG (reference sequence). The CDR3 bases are TGTGCCTGGAGTAGCACGGGCGGAGAAGAGACCCAGTACTTC. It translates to CAWSSTGGEETQYF.

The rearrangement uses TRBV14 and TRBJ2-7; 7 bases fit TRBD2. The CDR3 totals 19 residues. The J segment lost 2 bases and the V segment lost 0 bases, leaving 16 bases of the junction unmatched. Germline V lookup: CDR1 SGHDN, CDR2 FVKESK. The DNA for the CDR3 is TGTGCCAGCAGCCAAGAGGGTCTCTGGGCCGGCGGGAGAACCTACGAGCAGTACTTC. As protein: CASSQEGLWAGGRTYEQYF.

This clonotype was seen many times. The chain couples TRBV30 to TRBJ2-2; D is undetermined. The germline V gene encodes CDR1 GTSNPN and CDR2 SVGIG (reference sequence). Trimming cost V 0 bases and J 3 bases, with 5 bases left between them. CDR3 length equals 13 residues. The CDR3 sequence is CAWSVWDTGELFF. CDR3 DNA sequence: TGTGCCTGGAGTGTGTGGGACACCGGGGAGCTGTTTTTT.

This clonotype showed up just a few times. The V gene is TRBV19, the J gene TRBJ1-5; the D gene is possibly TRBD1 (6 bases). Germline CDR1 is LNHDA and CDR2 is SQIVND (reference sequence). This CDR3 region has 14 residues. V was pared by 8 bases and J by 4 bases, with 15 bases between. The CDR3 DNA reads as TGTGCCAGTGCCCCGGACAGTCTGAATCAGCCCCAGCATTTT. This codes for CASAPDSLNQPQHF.

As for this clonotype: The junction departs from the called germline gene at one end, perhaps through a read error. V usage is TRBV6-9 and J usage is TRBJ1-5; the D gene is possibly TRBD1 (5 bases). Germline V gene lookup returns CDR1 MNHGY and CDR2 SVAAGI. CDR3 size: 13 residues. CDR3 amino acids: CASSFRENQPQLF. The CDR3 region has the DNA TGTGCCAGCAGTTTCAGGGAGAATCAGCCCCAGCTTTTT.

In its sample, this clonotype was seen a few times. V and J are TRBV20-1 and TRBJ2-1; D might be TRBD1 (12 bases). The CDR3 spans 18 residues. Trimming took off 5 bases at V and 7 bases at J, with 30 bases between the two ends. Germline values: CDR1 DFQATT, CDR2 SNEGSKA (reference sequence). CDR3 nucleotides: TGCAGTGCTCCCTGGGACAGGGGGCGACTAGCGGGACTAAATGAGCAGTTCTTC. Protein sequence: CSAPWDRGRLAGLNEQFF.

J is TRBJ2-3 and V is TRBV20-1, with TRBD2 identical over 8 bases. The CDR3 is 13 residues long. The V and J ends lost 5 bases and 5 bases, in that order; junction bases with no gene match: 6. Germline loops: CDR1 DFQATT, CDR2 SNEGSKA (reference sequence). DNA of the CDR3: TGCAGTGCTCACCGGGGGGGAGTAGATACGCAGTATTTT. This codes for CSAHRGGVDTQYF.

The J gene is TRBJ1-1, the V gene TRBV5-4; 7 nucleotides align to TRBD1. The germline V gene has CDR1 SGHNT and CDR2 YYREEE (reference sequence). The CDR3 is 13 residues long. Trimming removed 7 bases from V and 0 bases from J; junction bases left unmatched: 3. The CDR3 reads CASQGGLNTEAFF. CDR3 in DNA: TGTGCCAGCCAGGGGGGGTTGAACACTGAAGCTTTCTTT.

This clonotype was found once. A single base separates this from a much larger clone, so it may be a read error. The CDR3 nucleotides are TGTGCCAGCAGCTTAGTCGGTCAGGGCGACTATGGCTACACCTTC. The encoded protein is CASSLVGQGDYGYTF. The J gene is TRBJ1-2, the V gene TRBV11-2; tentative D call: TRBD1 (5 bases). The CDR3 loop spans 15 amino acids. V lost 1 base, J lost 3 bases, and 12 bases lay in between. The germline V gene encodes CDR1 SGHAT and CDR2 FQNNGV.

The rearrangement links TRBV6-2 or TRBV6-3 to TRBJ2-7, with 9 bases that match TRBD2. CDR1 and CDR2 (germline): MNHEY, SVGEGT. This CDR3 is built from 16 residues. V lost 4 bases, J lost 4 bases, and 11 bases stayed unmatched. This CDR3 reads CASSSQPPAGGYEQYF. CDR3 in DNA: TGTGCCAGCAGTTCCCAACCCCCAGCGGGAGGATACGAGCAGTACTTC.

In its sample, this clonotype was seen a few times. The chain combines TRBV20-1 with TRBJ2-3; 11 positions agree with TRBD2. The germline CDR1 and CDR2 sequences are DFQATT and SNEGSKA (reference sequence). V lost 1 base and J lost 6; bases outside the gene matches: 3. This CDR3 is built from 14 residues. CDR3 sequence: CSARVAGGSDTQYF. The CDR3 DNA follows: TGCAGTGCTAGAGTAGCGGGAGGGTCGGATACGCAGTATTTT.

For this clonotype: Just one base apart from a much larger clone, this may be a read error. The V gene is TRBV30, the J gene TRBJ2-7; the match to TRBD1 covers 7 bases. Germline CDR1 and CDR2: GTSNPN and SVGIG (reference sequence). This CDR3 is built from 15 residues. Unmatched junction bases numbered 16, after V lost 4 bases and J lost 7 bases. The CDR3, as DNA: TGTGCCTGGAACCCACTGACCGGGACAGAGGGAGAGCAGTACTTC. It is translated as CAWNPLTGTEGEQYF. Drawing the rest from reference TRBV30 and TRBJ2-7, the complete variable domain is SQTIHQWPATLVQPVGSPLSLECTVEGTSNPNLYWYRQAAGRGLQLLFYSVGIGQISSEVPQNLSASRPQDRQFILSSKKLLLSDSGFYLCAWNPLTGTEGEQYFGPGTRLTVT.

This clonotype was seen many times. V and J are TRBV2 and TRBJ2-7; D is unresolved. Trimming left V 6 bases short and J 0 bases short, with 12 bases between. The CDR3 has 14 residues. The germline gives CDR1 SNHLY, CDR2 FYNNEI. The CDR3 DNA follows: TGTGCCAGCAGCGACGTTGGAAGCTCCTACGAGCAGTACTTC. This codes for CASSDVGSSYEQYF.

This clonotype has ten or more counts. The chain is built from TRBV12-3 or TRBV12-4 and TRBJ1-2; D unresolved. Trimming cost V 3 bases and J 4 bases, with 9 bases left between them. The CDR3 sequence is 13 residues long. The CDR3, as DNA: TGTGCCAGCAGTTTGTTCGCTGGCTATGGCTACACCTTC. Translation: CASSLFAGYGYTF.

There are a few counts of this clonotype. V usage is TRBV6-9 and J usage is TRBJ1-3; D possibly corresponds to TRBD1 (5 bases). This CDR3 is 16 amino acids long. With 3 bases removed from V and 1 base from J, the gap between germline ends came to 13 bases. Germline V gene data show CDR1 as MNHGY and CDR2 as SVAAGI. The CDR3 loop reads CASSYRKGKSGNTIYF. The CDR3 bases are TGTGCCAGCAGTTACCGAAAGGGGAAGTCTGGAAACACCATATATTTT.

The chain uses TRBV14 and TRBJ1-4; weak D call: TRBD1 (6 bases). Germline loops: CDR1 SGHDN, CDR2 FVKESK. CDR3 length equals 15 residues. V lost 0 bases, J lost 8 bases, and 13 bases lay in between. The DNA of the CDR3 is TGTGCCAGCAGCCAAGATTTGGGGGCGGGAGAAAAACTGTTTTTT. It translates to CASSQDLGAGEKLFF.

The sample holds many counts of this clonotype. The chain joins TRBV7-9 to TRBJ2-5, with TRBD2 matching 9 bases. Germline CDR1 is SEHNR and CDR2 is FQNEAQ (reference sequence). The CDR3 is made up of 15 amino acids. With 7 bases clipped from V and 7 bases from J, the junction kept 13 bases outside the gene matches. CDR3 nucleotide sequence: TGTGCCAGCATGCCAATAGCGGGAGCGGTCGGGACCCAGTACTTC. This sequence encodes CASMPIAGAVGTQYF.

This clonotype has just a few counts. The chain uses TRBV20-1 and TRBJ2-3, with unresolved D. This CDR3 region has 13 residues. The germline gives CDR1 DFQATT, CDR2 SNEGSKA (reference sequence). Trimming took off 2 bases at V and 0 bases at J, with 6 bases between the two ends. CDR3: CSARYTSTDTQYF. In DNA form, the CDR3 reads TGCAGTGCTAGATATACTAGCACAGATACGCAGTATTTT.